What follows describes a single T cell receptor beta chain. The junction had 7 bases not matched to a gene; V was cut back by 6 bases and J by 0 bases. CDR3 size: 14 residues. Germline CDR1 reads SQVTM; CDR2 reads ANQGSEA. The data belong to a study of T cell responses to AZD1222 COVID-19 vaccine. Repertoires were generated with immunoSEQ multiplex PCR, while TCRdb's copy carries only in-frame clones and drops some. The sample carries over 100,000 clones, about 85% recorded once. The V gene is TRBV29-1, the J gene TRBJ2-7, with 8 bases aligning to TRBD2. The receptor was isolated from an adult in good health. Here the sequenced sample was peripheral blood, taken on day 0 of AZD1222 vaccination. CDR3 nucleotides: TGCAGCGTCATCGGGGGGGTGAGCTCCTACGAGCAGTACTTC. Amino acid sequence: CSVIGGVSSYEQYF.